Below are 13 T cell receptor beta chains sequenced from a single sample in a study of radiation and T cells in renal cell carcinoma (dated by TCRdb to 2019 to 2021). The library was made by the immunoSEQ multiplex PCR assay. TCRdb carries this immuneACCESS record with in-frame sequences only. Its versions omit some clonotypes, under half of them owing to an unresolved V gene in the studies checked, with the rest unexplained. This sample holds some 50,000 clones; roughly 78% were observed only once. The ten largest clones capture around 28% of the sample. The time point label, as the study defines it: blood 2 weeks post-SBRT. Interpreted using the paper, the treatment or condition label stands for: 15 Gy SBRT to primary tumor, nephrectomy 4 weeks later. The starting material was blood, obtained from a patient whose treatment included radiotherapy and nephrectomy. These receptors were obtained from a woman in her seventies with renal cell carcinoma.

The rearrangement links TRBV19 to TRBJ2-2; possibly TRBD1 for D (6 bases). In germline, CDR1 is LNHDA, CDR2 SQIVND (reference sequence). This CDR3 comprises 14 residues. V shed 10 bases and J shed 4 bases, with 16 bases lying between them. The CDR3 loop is CAITDRFGTGELFF. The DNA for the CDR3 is TGTGCCATCACCGACAGGTTCGGCACCGGGGAGCTGTTTTTT.

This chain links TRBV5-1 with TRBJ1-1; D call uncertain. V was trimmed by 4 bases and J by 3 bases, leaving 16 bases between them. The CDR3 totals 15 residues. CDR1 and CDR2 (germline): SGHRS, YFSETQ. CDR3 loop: CASSPQGGGDTEAFF. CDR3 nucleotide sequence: TGCGCCAGCAGCCCCCAAGGTGGTGGGGACACTGAAGCTTTCTTT.

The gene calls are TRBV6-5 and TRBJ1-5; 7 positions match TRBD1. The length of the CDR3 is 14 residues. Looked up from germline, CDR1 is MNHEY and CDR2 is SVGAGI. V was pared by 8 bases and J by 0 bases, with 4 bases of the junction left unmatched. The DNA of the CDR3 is TGTGCCAGCTTTGGACAGGATAGCAATCAGCCCCAGCATTTT. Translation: CASFGQDSNQPQHF.

The CDR3 nucleotides read TGTGCCAGCAGCTTGGTGGGGGGCAAAGCTTTCTTT. Protein sequence: CASSLVGGKAFF. The chain recombines TRBV5-8 with TRBJ1-1; a weak D match, TRBD1 (6 bases). CDR3 length: 12 residues. Germline values: CDR1 SGHTS, CDR2 YDEGEE. With 0 bases removed from V and 9 bases from J, the gap between germline ends came to 9 bases.

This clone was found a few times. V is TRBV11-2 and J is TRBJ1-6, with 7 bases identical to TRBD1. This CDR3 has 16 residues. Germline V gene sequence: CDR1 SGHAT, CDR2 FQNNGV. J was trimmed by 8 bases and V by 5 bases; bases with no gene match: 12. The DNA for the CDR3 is TGTGCCAGCAGCCTGACAGGGTTGGCCTTAGATTCACCCCTCCACTTT. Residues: CASSLTGLALDSPLHF.

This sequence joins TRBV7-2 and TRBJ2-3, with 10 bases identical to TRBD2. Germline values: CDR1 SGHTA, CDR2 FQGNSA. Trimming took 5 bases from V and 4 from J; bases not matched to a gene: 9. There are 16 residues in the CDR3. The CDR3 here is CASSPRASGSSDTQYF. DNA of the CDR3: TGTGCCAGCAGCCCCCGGGCTAGCGGGAGTTCAGATACGCAGTATTTT.

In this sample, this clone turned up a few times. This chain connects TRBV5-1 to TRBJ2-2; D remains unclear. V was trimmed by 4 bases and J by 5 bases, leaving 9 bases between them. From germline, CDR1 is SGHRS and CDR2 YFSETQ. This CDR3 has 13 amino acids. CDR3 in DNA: TGCGCCAGCAGCATGGGTCAGACCGGGGAGCTGTTTTTT. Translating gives CASSMGQTGELFF.

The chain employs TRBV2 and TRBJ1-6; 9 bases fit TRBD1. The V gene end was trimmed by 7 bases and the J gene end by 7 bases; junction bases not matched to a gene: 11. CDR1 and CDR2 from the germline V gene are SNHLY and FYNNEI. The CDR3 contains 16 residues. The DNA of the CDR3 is TGTGCCAGCACCACCTTGGGTGGACAGGGGAATTCACCCCTCCACTTT. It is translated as CASTTLGGQGNSPLHF.

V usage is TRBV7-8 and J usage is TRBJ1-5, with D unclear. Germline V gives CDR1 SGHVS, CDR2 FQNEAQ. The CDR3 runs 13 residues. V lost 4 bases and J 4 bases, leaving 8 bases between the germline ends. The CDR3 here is CASSSGRNQPQHF. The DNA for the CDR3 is TGTGCCAGCAGCTCCGGCAGAAATCAGCCCCAGCATTTT.

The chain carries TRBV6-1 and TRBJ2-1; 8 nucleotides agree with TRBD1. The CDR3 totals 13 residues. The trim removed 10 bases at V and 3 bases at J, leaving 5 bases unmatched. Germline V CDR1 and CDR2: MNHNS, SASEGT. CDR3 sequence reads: CAILGTGYNEQFF. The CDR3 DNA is TGTGCCATTCTTGGGACAGGCTACAATGAGCAGTTCTTC.

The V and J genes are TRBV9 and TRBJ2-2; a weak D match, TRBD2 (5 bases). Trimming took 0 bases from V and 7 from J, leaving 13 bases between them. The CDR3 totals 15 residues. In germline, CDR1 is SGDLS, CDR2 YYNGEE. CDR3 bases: TGTGCCAGCAGCGTAGAGGGAGTAATGGGCGGGGAGCTGTTTTTT. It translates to CASSVEGVMGGELFF.

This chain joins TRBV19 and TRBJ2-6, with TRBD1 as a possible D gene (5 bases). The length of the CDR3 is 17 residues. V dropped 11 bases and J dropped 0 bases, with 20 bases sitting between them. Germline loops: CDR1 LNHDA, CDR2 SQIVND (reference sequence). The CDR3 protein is CAAAPQGSPSGANVLTF. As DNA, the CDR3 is TGTGCCGCAGCCCCCCAGGGTAGTCCCTCTGGGGCCAACGTCCTGACTTTC.

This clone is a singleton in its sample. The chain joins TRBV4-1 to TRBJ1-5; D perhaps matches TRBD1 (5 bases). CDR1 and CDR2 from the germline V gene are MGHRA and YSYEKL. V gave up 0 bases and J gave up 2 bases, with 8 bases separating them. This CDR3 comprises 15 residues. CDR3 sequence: CASSQEPGGNQPQHF. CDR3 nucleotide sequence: TGCGCCAGCAGCCAAGAGCCGGGGGGCAATCAGCCCCAGCATTTT.